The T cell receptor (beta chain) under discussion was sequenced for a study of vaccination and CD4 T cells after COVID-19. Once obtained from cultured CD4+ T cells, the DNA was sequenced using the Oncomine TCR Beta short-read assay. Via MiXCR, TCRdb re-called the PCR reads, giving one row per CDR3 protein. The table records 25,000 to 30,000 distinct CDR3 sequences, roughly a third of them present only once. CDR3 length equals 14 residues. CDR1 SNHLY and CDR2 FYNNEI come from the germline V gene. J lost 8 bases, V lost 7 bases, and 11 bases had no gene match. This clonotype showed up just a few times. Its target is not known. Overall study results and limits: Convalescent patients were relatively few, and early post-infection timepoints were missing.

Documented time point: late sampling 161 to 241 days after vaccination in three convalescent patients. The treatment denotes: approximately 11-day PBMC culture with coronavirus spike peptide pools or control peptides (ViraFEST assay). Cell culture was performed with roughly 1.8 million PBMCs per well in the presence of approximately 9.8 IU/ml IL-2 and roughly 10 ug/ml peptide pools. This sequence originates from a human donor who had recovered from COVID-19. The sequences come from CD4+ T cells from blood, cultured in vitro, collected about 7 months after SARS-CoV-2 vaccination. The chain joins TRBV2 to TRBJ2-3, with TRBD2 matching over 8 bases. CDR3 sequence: CASNPTSATGTQYF. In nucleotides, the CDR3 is TGTGCCAGCAACCCGACTAGCGCTACGGGTACGCAGTATTTT.